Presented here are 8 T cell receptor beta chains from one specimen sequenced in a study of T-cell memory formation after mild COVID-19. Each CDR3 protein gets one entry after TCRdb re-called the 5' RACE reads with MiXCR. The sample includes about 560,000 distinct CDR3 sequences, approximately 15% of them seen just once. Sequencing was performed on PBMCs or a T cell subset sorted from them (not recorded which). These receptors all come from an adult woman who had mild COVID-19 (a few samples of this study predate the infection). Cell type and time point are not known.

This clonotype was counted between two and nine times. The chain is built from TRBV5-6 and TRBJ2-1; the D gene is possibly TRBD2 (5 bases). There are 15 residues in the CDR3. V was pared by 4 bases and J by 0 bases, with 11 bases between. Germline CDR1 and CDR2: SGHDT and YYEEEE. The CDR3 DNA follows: TGTGCCAGCAGCAACCTTGAGGGCTCCTACAATGAGCAGTTCTTC. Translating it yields CASSNLEGSYNEQFF.

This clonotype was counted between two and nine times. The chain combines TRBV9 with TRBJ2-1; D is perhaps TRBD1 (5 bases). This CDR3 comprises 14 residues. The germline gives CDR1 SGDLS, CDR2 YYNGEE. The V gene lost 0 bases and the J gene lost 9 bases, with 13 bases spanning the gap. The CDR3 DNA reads TGTGCCAGCAGCGTAGTAGGGGAAGTCGGTGAGCAGTTCTTC. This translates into CASSVVGEVGEQFF.

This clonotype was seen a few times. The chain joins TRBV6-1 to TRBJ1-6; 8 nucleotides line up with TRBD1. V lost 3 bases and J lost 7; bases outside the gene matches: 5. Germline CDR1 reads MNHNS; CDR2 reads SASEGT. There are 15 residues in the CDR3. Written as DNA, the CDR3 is TGTGCCAGCAGTGAGACGGACAGGGAGAATTCACCCCTCCACTTT. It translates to CASSETDRENSPLHF.

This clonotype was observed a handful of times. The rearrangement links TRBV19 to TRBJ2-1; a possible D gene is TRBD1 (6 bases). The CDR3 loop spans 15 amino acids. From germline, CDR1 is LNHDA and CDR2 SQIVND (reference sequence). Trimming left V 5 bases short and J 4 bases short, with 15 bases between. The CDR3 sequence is CASSVFRDTYNEQFF. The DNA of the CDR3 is TGTGCCAGTAGTGTATTCCGGGACACTTACAATGAGCAGTTCTTC. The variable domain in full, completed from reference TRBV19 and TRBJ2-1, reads DGGITQSPKYLFRKEGQNVTLSCEQNLNHDAMYWYRQDPGQGLRLIYYSQIVNDFQKGDIAEGYSVSREKKESFPLTVTSAQKNPTAFYLCASSVFRDTYNEQFFGPGTRLTVL.

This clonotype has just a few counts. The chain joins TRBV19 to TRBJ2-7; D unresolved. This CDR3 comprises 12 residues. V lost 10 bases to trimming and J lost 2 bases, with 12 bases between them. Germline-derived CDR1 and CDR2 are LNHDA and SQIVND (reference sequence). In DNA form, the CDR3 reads TGTGCCACCAGCCCGGATACCTACGAGCAGTACTTC. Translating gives CATSPDTYEQYF.

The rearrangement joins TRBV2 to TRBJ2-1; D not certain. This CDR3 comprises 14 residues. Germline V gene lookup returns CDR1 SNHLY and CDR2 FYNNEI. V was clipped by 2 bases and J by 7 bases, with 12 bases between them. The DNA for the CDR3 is TGTGCCAGCAGTGAATCTAGTTGGTCGAATGAGCAGTTCTTC. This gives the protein CASSESSWSNEQFF.

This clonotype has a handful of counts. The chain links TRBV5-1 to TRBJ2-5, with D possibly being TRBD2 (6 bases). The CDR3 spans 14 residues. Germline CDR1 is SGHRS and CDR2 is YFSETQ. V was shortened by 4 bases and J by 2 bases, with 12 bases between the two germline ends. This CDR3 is CASSLSAGQETQYF. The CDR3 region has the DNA TGCGCCAGCAGCCTCTCGGCGGGGCAAGAGACCCAGTACTTC.

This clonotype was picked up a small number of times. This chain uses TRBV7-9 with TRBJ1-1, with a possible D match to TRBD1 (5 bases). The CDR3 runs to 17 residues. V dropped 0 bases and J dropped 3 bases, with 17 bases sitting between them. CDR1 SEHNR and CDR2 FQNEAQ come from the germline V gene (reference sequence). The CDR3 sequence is CASSLALSRDSYTEAFF. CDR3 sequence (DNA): TGTGCCAGCAGCTTAGCGCTATCGCGGGACTCATACACTGAAGCTTTCTTT.